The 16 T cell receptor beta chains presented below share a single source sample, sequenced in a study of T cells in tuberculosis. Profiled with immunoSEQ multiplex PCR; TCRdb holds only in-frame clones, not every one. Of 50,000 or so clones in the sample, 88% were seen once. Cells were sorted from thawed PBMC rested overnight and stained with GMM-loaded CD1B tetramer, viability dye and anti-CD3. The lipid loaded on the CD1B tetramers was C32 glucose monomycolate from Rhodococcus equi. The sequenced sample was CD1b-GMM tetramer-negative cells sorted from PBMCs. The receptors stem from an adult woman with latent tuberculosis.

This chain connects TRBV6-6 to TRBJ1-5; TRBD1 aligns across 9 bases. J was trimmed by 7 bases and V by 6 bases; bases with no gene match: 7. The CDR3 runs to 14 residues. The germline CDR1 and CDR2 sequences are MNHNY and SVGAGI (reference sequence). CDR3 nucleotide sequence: TGTGCCAGCAGCTGGACAGGGGTCGGGCAGCCCCAGCATTTT. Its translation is CASSWTGVGQPQHF.

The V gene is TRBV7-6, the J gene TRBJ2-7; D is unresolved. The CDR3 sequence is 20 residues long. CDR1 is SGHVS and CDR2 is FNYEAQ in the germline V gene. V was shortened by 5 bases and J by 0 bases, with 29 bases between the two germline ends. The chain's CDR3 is CASSPRLFVPGPRNSYEQYF. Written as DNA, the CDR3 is TGTGCCAGCAGCCCAAGGCTCTTTGTGCCGGGTCCTAGGAACTCCTACGAGCAGTACTTC. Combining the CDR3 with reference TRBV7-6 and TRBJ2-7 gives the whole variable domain GAGVSQSPRYKVTKRGQDVALRCDPISGHVSLYWYRQALGQGPEFLTYFNYEAQQDKSGLPNDRFSAERPEGSISTLTIQRTEQRDSAMYRCASSPRLFVPGPRNSYEQYFGPGTRLTVT.

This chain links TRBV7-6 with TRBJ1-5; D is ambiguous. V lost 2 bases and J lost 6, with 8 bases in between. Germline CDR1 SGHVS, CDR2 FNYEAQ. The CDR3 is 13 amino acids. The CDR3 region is CASSLSEGQPQHF. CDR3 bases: TGTGCCAGCAGCTTATCGGAGGGTCAGCCCCAGCATTTT.

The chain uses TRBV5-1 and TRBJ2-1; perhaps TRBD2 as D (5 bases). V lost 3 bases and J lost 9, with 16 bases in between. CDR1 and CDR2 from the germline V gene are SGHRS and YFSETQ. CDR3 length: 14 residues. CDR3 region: CASSSQPGIGEQFF. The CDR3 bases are TGCGCCAGCAGCTCACAACCGGGAATCGGTGAGCAGTTCTTC.

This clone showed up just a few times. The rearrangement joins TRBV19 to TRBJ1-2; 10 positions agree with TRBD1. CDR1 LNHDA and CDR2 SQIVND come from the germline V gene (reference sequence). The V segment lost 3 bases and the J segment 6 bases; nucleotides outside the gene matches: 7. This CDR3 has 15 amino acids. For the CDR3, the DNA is TGTGCCAGTAGTATGGGACAGGGGACCCATAATGGCTACACCTTC. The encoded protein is CASSMGQGTHNGYTF. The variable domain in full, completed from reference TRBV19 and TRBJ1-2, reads DGGITQSPKYLFRKEGQNVTLSCEQNLNHDAMYWYRQDPGQGLRLIYYSQIVNDFQKGDIAEGYSVSREKKESFPLTVTSAQKNPTAFYLCASSMGQGTHNGYTFGSGTRLTVV.

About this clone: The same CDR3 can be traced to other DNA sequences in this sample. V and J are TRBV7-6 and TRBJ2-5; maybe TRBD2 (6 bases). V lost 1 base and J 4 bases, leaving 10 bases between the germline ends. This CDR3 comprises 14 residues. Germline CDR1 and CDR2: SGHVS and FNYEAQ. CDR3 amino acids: CASSLGLGGETQYF. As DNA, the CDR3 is TGTGCCAGCAGCTTAGGTTTGGGAGGAGAGACCCAGTACTTC. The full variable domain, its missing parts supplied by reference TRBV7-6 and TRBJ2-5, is GAGVSQSPRYKVTKRGQDVALRCDPISGHVSLYWYRQALGQGPEFLTYFNYEAQQDKSGLPNDRFSAERPEGSISTLTIQRTEQRDSAMYRCASSLGLGGETQYFGPGTRLLVL.

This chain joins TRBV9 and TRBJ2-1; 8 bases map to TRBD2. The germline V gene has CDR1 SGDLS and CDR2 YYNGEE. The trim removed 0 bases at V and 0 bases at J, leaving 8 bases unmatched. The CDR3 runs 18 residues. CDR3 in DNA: TGTGCCAGCAGCGTAGCGGGAGCGGGAGAGCTCTCCTACAATGAGCAGTTCTTC. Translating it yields CASSVAGAGELSYNEQFF.

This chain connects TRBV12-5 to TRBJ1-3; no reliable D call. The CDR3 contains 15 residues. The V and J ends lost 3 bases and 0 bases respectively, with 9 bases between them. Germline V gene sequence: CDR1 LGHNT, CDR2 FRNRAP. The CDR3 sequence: CASGFGHSSGNTIYF. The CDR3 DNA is TGTGCTAGTGGTTTTGGTCATAGCTCTGGAAACACCATATATTTT. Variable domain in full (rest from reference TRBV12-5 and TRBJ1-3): DARVTQTPRHKVTEMGQEVTMRCQPILGHNTVFWYRQTMMQGLELLAYFRNRAPLDDSGMPKDRFSAEMPDATLATLKIQPSEPRDSAVYFCASGFGHSSGNTIYFGEGSWLTVV.

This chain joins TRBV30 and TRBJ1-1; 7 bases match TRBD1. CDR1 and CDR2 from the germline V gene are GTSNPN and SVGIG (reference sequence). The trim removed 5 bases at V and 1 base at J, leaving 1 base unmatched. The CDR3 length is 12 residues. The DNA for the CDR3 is TGTGCCTGGGACAGGGCGAACACTGAAGCTTTCTTT. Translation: CAWDRANTEAFF.

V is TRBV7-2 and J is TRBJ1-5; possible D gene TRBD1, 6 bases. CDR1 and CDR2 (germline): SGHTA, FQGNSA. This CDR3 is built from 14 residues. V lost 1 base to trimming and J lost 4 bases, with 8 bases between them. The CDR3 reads CASSLGRGNQPQHF. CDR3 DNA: TGTGCCAGCAGCTTAGGAAGGGGGAATCAGCCCCAGCATTTT.

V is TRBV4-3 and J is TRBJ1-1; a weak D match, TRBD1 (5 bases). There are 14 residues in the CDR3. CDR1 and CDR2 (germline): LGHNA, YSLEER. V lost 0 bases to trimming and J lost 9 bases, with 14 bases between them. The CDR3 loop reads CASSQDSSRVQAFF. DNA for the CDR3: TGCGCCAGCAGCCAAGATAGCAGCAGGGTACAAGCTTTCTTT.

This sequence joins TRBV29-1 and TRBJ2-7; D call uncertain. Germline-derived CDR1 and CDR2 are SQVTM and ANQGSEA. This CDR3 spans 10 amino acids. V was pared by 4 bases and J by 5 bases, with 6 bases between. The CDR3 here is CSVASDEQYF. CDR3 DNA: TGCAGCGTTGCTAGTGACGAGCAGTACTTC.

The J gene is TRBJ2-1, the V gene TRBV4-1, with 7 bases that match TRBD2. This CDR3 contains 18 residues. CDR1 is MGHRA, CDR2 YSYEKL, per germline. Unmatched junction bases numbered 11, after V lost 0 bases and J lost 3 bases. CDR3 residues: CASSQEPPLAPVYNEQFF. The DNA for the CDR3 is TGCGCCAGCAGCCAAGAACCCCCACTAGCGCCCGTCTACAATGAGCAGTTCTTC.

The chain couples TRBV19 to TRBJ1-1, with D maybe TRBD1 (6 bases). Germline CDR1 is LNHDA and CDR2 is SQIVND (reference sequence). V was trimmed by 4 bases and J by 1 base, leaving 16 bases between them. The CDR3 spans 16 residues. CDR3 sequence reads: CASSNSLMTGNTEAFF. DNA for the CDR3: TGTGCCAGTAGTAATTCCCTCATGACAGGGAACACTGAAGCTTTCTTT.

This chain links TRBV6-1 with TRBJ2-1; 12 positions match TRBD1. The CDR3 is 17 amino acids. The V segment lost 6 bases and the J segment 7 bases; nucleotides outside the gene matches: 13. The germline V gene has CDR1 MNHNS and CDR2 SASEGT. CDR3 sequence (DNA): TGTGCCAGCAGAGAACTAGCCGGGACAGGGGGCCAGAATGAGCAGTTCTTC. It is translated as CASRELAGTGGQNEQFF.

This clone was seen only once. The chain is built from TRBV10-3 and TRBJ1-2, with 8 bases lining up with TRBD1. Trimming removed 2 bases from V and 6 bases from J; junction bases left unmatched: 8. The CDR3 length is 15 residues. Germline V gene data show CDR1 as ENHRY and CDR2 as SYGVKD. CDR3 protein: CAISETGQAENGYTF. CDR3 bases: TGTGCCATCAGTGAGACGGGACAGGCCGAGAATGGCTACACCTTC.